The clone carrying this T cell receptor (beta chain) has just a few counts. Its antigen is as yet unknown. Sequence at one end of the junction differs from germline and may be a read error. TCRdb keeps only in-frame clones here, not all; method: immunoSEQ multiplex PCR. Altogether approximately 100,000 clones are present, about nine tenths being singletons, with the ten largest covering around 5.1%. The data were obtained in a study of T cell responses to AZD1222 COVID-19 vaccine. Study-wide findings and caveats: Clonal diversity was possibly underestimated, and white British individuals and females predominated among donors.

The CDR3 is 11 residues long. Per the germline V gene, CDR1 is SNHLY and CDR2 is FYNNEI. V and J are TRBV2 and TRBJ2-7; the D is unclear. The starting material was peripheral blood, obtained on day 0 of AZD1222 vaccination. This sequence was found in an adult in good health. The CDR3 coding sequence is TGTGCCAGCAGTGAGACGGCAGCACTTGACTTC. This encodes CASSETAALDF.